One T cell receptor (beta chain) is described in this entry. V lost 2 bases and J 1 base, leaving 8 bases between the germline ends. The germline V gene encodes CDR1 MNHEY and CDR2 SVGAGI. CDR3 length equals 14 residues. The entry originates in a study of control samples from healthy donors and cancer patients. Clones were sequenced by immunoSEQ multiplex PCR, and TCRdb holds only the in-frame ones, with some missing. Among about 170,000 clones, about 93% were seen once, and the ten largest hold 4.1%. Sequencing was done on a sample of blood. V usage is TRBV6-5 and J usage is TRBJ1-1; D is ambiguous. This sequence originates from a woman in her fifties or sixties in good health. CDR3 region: CASSYLDQNTEAFF. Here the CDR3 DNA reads TGTGCCAGCAGTTACCTGGATCAGAACACTGAAGCTTTCTTT.